These 2 T cell receptor beta chains were all obtained from the same sample, sequenced in a study of T-cell reconstitution after alpha-beta-depleted transplantation in children. Unique molecular identifiers tagged the TCRbeta library. MiXCR was run by TCRdb on the PCR reads, yielding one entry per CDR3 protein. The sample carries 240,000 or so distinct CDR3 sequences, around 8% recorded once. Source: PBMCs, mostly from graft donor cells, taken 180 days after TCRalphabeta/CD19-depleted stem cell transplant. These receptors originate from a male patient younger than 18 who had a stem cell transplant for acute lymphoblastic leukemia, so the T cells may come from the graft donor.

This clonotype was counted ten times or more. The chain uses TRBV9 and TRBJ1-1; the D is unclear. CDR3 size: 14 residues. In germline, CDR1 is SGDLS, CDR2 YYNGEE. Trimming cost V 3 bases and J 0 bases, with 9 bases left between them. CDR3 protein: CASSADHLNTEAFF. The CDR3, as DNA: TGTGCCAGCAGCGCGGACCACCTGAACACTGAAGCTTTCTTT.

This clonotype was observed at least ten times. The rearrangement links TRBV7-8 to TRBJ2-6; no definite D call. The CDR3 length is 14 residues. The germline gives CDR1 SGHVS, CDR2 FQNEAQ. The V end lost 0 bases, the J end lost 4 bases, and 4 bases lay between the germline ends. The CDR3 spells CASSLAYGANVLTF. CDR3 coding DNA: TGTGCCAGCAGCTTAGCGTACGGGGCCAACGTCCTGACTTTC. The whole variable domain, remainder taken from reference TRBV7-8 and TRBJ2-6, is GAGVSQSPRYKVAKRGQDVALRCDPISGHVSLFWYQQALGQGPEFLTYFQNEAQLDKSGLPSDRFFAERPEGSVSTLKIQRTQQEDSAVYLCASSLAYGANVLTFGAGSRLTVL.